This TCR beta chain was documented in a study of blood T cell repertoires in COVID-19. About the study: COVID-19 samples, acute and convalescent, were from the United States, Italy and Spain. PBMCs, B-cell-depleted T cells, or T cells provided the cDNA or gDNA that made up the material.

Authors' analysis steps: Reference gene primer amplification gave estimated nucleated cell counts. The protocol was immunoSEQ multiplex PCR, while the TCRdb copy is restricted to in-frame clones and leaves out a portion. That table supplies the V and J calls and clone size; D and trimming were determined from the DNA. The repertoire consists of 300,000 or so clones, with about 87% occurring once and the leading ten covering just under 7%. CDR1 is SNHLY and CDR2 is FYNNEI in the germline V gene. The CDR3 is made up of 17 amino acids. The V and J ends lost 3 bases and 6 bases, in that order; junction bases with no gene match: 13.

The sequence came from a woman in her twenties or thirties who had recovered from COVID-19. The sequencing input was peripheral blood. The chain carries TRBV2 and TRBJ2-2, with TRBD2 identical over 7 bases. The CDR3 DNA is TGTGCCAGCAGTGAGATAATAGGGACTAAGGGATCCGGGGAGCTGTTTTTT. It translates to CASSEIIGTKGSGELFF. The whole variable domain, filled in from reference TRBV2 and TRBJ2-2, reads EPEVTQTPSHQVTQMGQEVILRCVPISNHLYFYWYRQILGQKVEFLVSFYNNEISEKSEIFDDQFSVERPDGSNFTLKIRSTKLEDSAMYFCASSEIIGTKGSGELFFGEGSRLTVL.